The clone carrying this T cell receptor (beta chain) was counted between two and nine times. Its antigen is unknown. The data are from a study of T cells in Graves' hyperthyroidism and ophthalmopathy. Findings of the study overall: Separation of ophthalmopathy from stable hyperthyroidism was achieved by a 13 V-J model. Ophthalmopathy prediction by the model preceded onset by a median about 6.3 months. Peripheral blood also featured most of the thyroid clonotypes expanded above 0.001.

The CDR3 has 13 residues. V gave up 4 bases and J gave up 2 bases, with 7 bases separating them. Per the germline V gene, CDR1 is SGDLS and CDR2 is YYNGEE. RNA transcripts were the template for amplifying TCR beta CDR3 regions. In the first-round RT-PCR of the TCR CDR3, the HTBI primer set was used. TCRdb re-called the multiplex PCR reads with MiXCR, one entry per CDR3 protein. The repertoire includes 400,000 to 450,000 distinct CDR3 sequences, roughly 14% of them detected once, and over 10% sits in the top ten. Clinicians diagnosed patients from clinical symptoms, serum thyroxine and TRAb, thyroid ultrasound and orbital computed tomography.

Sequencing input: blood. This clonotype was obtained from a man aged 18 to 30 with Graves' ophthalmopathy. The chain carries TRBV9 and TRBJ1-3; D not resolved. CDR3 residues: CASSLMTGNTIYF. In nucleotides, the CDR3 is TGTGCCAGCAGCTTGATGACTGGAAACACCATATATTTT.